This T cell receptor (beta chain) was sequenced in a study of shared clonotypes between healthy human individuals. V lost 4 bases and J lost 0; bases outside the gene matches: 8. This CDR3 has 19 residues. Per the germline V gene, CDR1 is LNHDA and CDR2 is SQIVND (reference sequence). The assay was immunoSEQ multiplex PCR, and TCRdb's table has in-frame clones only and misses some. The sample yields over a million clones, around 97% seen once. Subsets obtained from CD4+ cells comprised CD45RA+ naive and CD45RA-negative memory cells. The chain links TRBV19 to TRBJ2-1; 14 nucleotides line up with TRBD2. Sequenced: naive CD4+ T cells sorted from blood. Documented subset: CD45RA+ positively selected. The receptor was isolated from a man under 40 in good health. The CDR3 loop is CASSTGLAGVQSSYNEQFF. The DNA for the CDR3 is TGTGCCAGTAGTACGGGACTAGCGGGAGTACAGAGCTCCTACAATGAGCAGTTCTTC.